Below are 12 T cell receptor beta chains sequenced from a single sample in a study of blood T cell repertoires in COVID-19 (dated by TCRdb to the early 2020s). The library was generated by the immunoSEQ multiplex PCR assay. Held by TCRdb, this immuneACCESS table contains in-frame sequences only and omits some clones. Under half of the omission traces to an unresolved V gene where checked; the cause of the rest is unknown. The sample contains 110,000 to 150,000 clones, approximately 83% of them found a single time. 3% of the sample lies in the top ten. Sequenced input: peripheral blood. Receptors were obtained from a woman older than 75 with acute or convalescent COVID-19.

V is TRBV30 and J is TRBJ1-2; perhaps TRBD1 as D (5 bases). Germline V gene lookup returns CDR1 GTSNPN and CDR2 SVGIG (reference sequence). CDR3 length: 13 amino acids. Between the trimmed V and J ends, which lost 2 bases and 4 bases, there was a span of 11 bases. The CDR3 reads CAWSTGDGYGYTF. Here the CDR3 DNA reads TGTGCCTGGAGTACGGGGGACGGCTATGGCTACACCTTC.

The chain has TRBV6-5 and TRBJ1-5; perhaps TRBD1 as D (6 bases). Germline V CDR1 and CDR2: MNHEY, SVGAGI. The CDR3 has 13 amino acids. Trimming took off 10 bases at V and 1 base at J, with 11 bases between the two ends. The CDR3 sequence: CATQGGSNQPQHF. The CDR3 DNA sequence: TGTGCCACACAGGGAGGGAGCAATCAGCCCCAGCATTTT.

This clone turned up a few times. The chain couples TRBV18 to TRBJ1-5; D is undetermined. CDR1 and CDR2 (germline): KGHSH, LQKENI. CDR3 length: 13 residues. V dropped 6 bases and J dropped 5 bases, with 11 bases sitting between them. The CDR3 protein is CASSETRDQPQHF. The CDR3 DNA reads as TGTGCCAGCTCGGAGACCCGTGATCAGCCCCAGCATTTT.

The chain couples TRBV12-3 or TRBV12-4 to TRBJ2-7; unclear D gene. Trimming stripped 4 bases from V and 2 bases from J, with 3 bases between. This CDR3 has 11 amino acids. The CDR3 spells CASSSTYEQYF. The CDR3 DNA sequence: TGTGCCAGCAGTTCTACCTACGAGCAGTACTTC.

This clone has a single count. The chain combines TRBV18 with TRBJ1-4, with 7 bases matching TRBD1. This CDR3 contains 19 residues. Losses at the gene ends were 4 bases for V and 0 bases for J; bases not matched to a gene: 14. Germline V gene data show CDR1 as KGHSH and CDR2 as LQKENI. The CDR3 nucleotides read TGTGCCAGCTCACTTTTCCAGAGAGGCCAGGGGGCAACTAATGAAAAACTGTTTTTT. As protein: CASSLFQRGQGATNEKLFF.

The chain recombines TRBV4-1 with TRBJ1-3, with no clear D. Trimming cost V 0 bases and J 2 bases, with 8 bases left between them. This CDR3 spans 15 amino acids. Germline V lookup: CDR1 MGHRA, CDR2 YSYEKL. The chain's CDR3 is CASSQDPGTGNTIYF. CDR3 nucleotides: TGCGCCAGCAGCCAAGATCCCGGGACTGGAAACACCATATATTTT.

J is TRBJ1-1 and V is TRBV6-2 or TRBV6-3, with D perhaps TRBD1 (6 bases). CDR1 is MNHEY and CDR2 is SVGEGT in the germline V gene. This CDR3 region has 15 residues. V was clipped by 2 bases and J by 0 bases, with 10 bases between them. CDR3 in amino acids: CASSYRGIVNTEAFF. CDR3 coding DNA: TGTGCCAGCAGTTACAGGGGGATCGTGAACACTGAAGCTTTCTTT.

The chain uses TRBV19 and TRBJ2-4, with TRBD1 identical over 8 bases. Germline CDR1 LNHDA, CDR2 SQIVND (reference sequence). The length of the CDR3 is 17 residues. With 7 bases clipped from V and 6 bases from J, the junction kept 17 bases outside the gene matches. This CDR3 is CASTLTGGGRIGNIQYF. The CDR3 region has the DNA TGTGCCAGTACCCTTACAGGGGGAGGCCGGATCGGAAACATTCAGTACTTC.

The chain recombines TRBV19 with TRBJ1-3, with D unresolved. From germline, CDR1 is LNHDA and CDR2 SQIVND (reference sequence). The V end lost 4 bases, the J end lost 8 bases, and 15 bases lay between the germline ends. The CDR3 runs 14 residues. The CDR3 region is CASSRRIGGDTIYF. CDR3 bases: TGTGCCAGTAGTAGGAGGATCGGCGGGGACACCATATATTTT.

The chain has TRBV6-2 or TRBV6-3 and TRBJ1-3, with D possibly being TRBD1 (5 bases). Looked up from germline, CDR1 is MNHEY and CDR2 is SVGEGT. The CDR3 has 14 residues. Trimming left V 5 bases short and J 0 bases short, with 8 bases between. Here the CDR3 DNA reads TGTGCCAGCAGTCCCGACAGCTCTGGAAACACCATATATTTT. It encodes CASSPDSSGNTIYF.

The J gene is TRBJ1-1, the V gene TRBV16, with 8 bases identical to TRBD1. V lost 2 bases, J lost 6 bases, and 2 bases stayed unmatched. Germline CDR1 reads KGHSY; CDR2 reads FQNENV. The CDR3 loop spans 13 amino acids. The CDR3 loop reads CASSQTGGSEAFF. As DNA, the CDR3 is TGTGCCAGCAGCCAAACAGGGGGGTCTGAAGCTTTCTTT. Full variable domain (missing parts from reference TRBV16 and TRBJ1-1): GEEVAQTPKHLVRGEGQKAKLYCAPIKGHSYVFWYQQVLKNEFKFLISFQNENVFDETGMPKERFSAKCLPNSPCSLEIQATKLEDSAVYFCASSQTGGSEAFFGQGTRLTVV.

The CDR3, as DNA: TGCGCCAGCAGCCCTGCAGGGGCGTCCGAGCAGTACTTC. Encoded protein: CASSPAGASEQYF. This chain joins TRBV4-1 and TRBJ2-7; a weak D match, TRBD1 (6 bases). With 4 bases removed from V and 6 bases from J, the gap between germline ends came to 13 bases. Germline lookup yields CDR1 MGHRA and CDR2 YSYEKL. The CDR3 covers 13 residues.